This T cell receptor beta chain was documented in a study of cytomegalovirus exposure and HLA in healthy donors (dated by TCRdb to the late 2010s). As for the study more broadly: According to an earlier analysis of several hundred of the donors, 150 million to 200 million T cells yielded some 110 million unique TCR beta sequences and around 300 Gb of sequence data. An early release covering about 600 HLA-typed donors comprised roughly 300 gigabases of sequencing data and around 80 million unique TCR sequences. The genetic ancestry cluster associated with self-reported Caucasian donors included about 81% of the 300 to 450 genotyped donors. The aim of the study was to test whether cataloging public T cell receptors could identify signatures of past pathogen exposure. The study profiled the T cell repertoires of approximately 700 subjects by immunosequencing and related them to cytomegalovirus serostatus. Besides the first cohort of some 670 subjects, a separate validation cohort made up of 120 different subjects was used. The study combined high-throughput TCR immunosequencing, statistical association of individual TCRs with disease status, and machine learning to predict cytomegalovirus infection status. A later analysis re-examined previously published TCR beta repertoires from 500 to 700 donors and added high-resolution HLA genotyping to investigate patterns of TCR occurrence. The later analysis used no new phenotypic data to find candidate immune exposures, relying instead on TCR beta sequences and their occurrence across donors. In an earlier analysis of over 550 of the donors, high-throughput TCR beta sequencing was used to judge whether each TCR beta V gene segment behaved as functional or pseudogenic. Alongside the repertoire data, information on donor age, sex, ethnicity and CMV serostatus was compiled. In a later genetic analysis, genome-wide SNP genotypes for about 65% of the 666 donors were used, and that subset was treated as a discovery cohort. All discovery cohort repertoires had been generated on a single sequencing platform. HLA typing included class I and class II loci at four-digit resolution. The number of donors typed differed by locus, with about 629-630 for A, B, C, DRB1 and DQB1, approximately 500 for DQA1, 600 to 610 for DPA1, and 472 for DPB1. Roughly 5 DR-DQ haplotypes were treated as single units for association and clustering because of strong linkage in the cohort. Across under 500 genotyped donors of the cohort, an average of roughly 250,000 unique TCR beta nucleotide sequences per donor were sequenced, and approximately 17% of those sequences were non-productive.

Inclusive of the bounding cysteine and phenylalanine, the CDR3 is 15 residues long. Only CDR3 DNA is held: 45 bases, read in frame from base 1. CDR1 and CDR2 were assigned from the germline V gene as LGHNA and YNFKEQ. Trimming removed 1 base from V and 2 bases from J, leaving 9 bases between the germline ends. The cohort comprised some 700 healthy bone marrow donors. All cohort members were sampled while nominally healthy, although unrecorded immune exposures were likely present. The donor was CMV seropositive and belonged to the group of 250 to 300 seropositive cohort members. A peripheral blood sample was provided by each donor, and peripheral blood mononuclear cells were used for TCR beta sequencing. The Qiagen DNeasy Blood Extraction Kit was used to extract genomic DNA from the blood cell samples. About this clone itself: Its cognate antigen has yet to be identified. No base quality values were provided; no much bigger clone lies one nucleotide off.

General findings and caveats noted by the study authors: The presence/absence analyses assumed that sequencing depth was roughly uniform across donors, and that assumption may not be true. Some IMGT-functional V segments, including TRBV6-2 and TRBV6-3, could not be told apart with the 87-base-pair reads, so those segments were excluded. Strong co-occurrence of HLA alleles, especially DR and DQ, made assigning TCR associations to individual alleles difficult. Most TCR sequences were observed very rarely across donors, whereas some public TCRs were present in many individuals. In a later analysis, several top co-occurrence clusters were reported to appear linked to parvovirus B19, influenza, CMV and Epstein-Barr virus. Specific HLA alleles were associated with over 15,000 TCR beta sequences at a false discovery rate of 0.05 in a later analysis. An earlier analysis of around 600 of the donors showed that most TCR beta V segments appeared in productive rearrangements either about 90% or about 30% of the time, which broadly matched IMGT annotations. A few of the identified cytomegalovirus-associated TCR beta chains were confirmed in vitro to be specific for cytomegalovirus antigens. The sequencing pipeline was judged likely to have produced a cluster of highly shared sequence variants as a technical artifact. Immune exposure information for the cohort was limited to CMV serostatus. Because counts were too low, approximately 18 rarely observed V segments, including chromosome 9 orphons, were excluded from the earlier analysis of around 590 of the donors. In a later analysis, most CMV-associated TCR beta chains were found to appear HLA-restricted, with HLA associations seemingly driven largely by CMV exposure. A further reported finding was that TCR beta sequences accurately predicted the HLA-A and HLA-B alleles for most subjects in the first cohort. HLA typing was unavailable for some donors at each locus, so association tests used only the typed subset. In a later analysis, HLA-associated TCR beta chains were found to be more clonally expanded and to have lower generation probabilities than equally common non-associated chains. In a later genetic analysis, a missense DCLRE1C variant was associated with V-gene and J-gene trimming of TCR beta chains, and the association was replicated in an independent cohort. Correlated functional status among segregating V segments might be attributable to linkage disequilibrium, but an unknown experimental factor could not be ruled out. The classifier was reported to diagnose cytomegalovirus status with high specificity and sensitivity in both the original and validation cohorts. Only TCR beta chains were sequenced in this cohort, and the absence of alpha or paired-chain data limited detectable features. The study gave a list of 150 to 200 TCR beta chains associated with cytomegalovirus. According to a later analysis, TCR association rates differed among HLA loci, with DRB1 alleles showing the most associated TCRs and HLA-C alleles showing the fewest. In a later genetic analysis, fewer N-insertions in productive TCRs were reported among donors in an Asian-associated ancestry cluster than the roughly 670-donor mean. According to the authors, the approach could potentially be generalized to other disease states and immunological phenotypes.

The library was prepared using the immunoSEQ multiplex PCR assay. The multiplex PCR relied on a mix of 60 forward primers for TCR Vbeta segments and 13 reverse primers for TCR Jbeta segments. A multiplex PCR assay on genomic DNA amplified the CDR3 region of rearranged TCR beta genes. The Illumina HiSeq System was used to sequence the amplified TCR beta libraries as 87-base-pair reads. The original methods were these. A later analysis tallied 75 million to 85 million unique TCR beta chains across the 610 or so repertoires, and about 12 million of those chains were shared by two or more donors. Raw reads were error-corrected and collapsed into unique sequences with a nearest-neighbor algorithm that merged closely related sequences to remove PCR and sequencing errors. V, D and J gene segments were assigned by aligning CDR3 sequences to IMGT reference sequences. Each retained sequence needed at least a six-nucleotide match to both a V gene segment and a J gene segment. Rearrangements were classified as productive when the CDR3 lacked stop codons and remained in frame with V and J, and all other rearrangements were classified as non-productive. Following IMGT convention, CDR3 was defined as the stretch from the second conserved V-encoded cysteine to the conserved J-encoded phenylalanine. The earlier analysis of about 590 of the donors excluded sequences that lacked an unambiguous match to a single V gene segment. An earlier analysis of about 590 of the donors classified V segments as functional when productive rearrangements were above 56.7% and as segregating when the standard deviation between donors was above 5%. To diagnose cytomegalovirus status from the catalog of TCR beta chain sequences, a statistical classification framework was built. In a later analysis, V and J genes were assigned by comparing TCR nucleotide sequences against IMGT/GENE-DB human TR gene sequences. A later analysis assigned CDR3 sequences and most-parsimonious VDJ recombination scenarios with the TCRdist pipeline. In a later analysis, every TCR beta chain was defined by the combination of its CDR3 amino acid sequence and its V-gene family, and reads without a unique V-gene family were dropped. To address suspected cross-contamination and a sequencing artifact, a later analysis removed over 500 highly shared, low-generation-probability nucleotide sequences. In a later analysis, a clonal expansion index for each public chain was calculated from normalized within-repertoire ranks of inferred template counts. A later analysis computed generation probabilities with a VDJ recombination model fitted to out-of-frame rearrangements, and checked the results against IGoR. A later analysis scored TCR-TCR, TCR-HLA and TCR-CMV co-occurrence with hypergeometric tests, applying a repertoire-size bias correction to TCR pairs. A later analysis estimated false discovery rates by permuting HLA or CMV assignments 20 times. In a later analysis, co-occurring TCRs were grouped using DBSCAN, and TCRdist sequence similarity was added for clustering within HLA-allele-positive subsets. Repertoires with fewer than 30,000 or more than 120,000 public chains, plus five repertoires with anomalous nucleotide sharing, were excluded from co-occurrence clustering. Not all clones reach the TCRdb copy of this immuneACCESS table, which keeps in-frame sequences only. Checked studies attribute under half of the gap to unresolved V genes and leave the rest unexplained. Clone size and V and J calls were adopted from that table, with D and trimming inferred from the DNA. The sample includes 150,000 to 200,000 clones, with around 80% observed a single time. 10% to 12% of the sample is taken by the ten largest.

The TCR originated in a man aged 18 to 30 in good health and CMV-seropositive. Sequenced material: PBMCs. The chain is made from TRBV4-2 and TRBJ2-1, with TRBD2 tentatively as D gene (6 bases match). The DNA reads TGTGCCAGCAGCCAAGGCGGGGCGGCCTACAATGAGCAGTTCTTC. Its translation reads: CASSQGGAAYNEQFF.